This is a list of T cell receptor beta chains from one sample in a study of OX40 agonist ivuxolimab in advanced cancers. Using immunoSEQ multiplex PCR, the repertoire was profiled, and TCRdb retains in-frame clones only, with some absent. The sample lists about 35,000 clones, about 93% seen once, with around 3.9% in the top ten. This sample comprised CD4+ or CD8+ T cells sorted from blood, obtained in a trial of the OX40 agonist ivuxolimab. The receptors come from an adult with an advanced solid tumor such as melanoma, head and neck, liver or kidney cancer. Both conserved end residues are part of each CDR3. The D gene is left open where the match is weak. The size entry is marked missing in some rows and otherwise reads once, few, many or a size class.

DNA | CDR3 | J | size | V | D
TGTGCCAGCAGTTACTCGCCTCAGGGGGCCGGGGAGCTGTTTTTT | CASSYSPQGAGELFF | TRBJ2-2 | . | TRBV6-6 | TRBD1
TGCAGTACAGGAACCTACGAGCAGTACTTC | CSTGTYEQYF | TRBJ2-7 | once | TRBV20-1 | .
TGTGCCAGCAGCACCCGGGGGACAGATACGCAGTATTTT | CASSTRGTDTQYF | TRBJ2-3 | . | TRBV27 | .
TGTGCCAGCAGCTTGACGGACAGGACCTTGAGTGAGCAGTACTTC | CASSLTDRTLSEQYF | TRBJ2-7 | once | TRBV7-2 | TRBD1
TGTGCCAGCAAGGGTGATCAACTCAATGAGCAGTTCTTC | CASKGDQLNEQFF | TRBJ2-1 | . | TRBV6-9 | .
TGTGCCTGGGCCGGGACATCTTTTTACGAGCAGTACTTC | CAWAGTSFYEQYF | TRBJ2-7 | . | TRBV30 | .
TGTGCCAGCAGCTTGATTCCGCGCACCGGGGAGCTGTTTTTT | CASSLIPRTGELFF | TRBJ2-2 | . | TRBV5-8 | .
TGTGCCAGCAGCTTGTCTTCATCCGACAGGCTTAATCAGCCCCAGCATTTT | CASSLSSSDRLNQPQHF | TRBJ1-5 | . | TRBV5-5 | .
TGTGCCAGCAGTCCGGGACAAGGGGTAAGCGGGAGGGCCTACAATGAGCAGTTCTTC | CASSPGQGVSGRAYNEQFF | TRBJ2-1 | . | TRBV27 | TRBD2
TGTGCCATCAGTGACGGCAGGGGACGCGAGCAGTACTTC | CAISDGRGREQYF | TRBJ2-7 | . | TRBV10-3 | .
TGTGCCAGTAGTAAGGGGGCAACTAATGAAAAACTGTTTTTT | CASSKGATNEKLFF | TRBJ1-4 | . | TRBV19 | .
TGTGCCAGCAGCTTGTCGGACAAGAGGTACACCTTC | CASSLSDKRYTF | TRBJ1-2 | once | TRBV5-4 | .
TGTGCCAGCAGCTTAGGCACACCGGGACTAGCGGGAGGAGGAAACACCGGGGAGCTGTTTTTT | CASSLGTPGLAGGGNTGELFF | TRBJ2-2 | . | TRBV13 | TRBD2